This T cell receptor beta chain stems from a study of neurological immune-mediated disorders. Points from the study as a whole: Subjects shared no identical expanded-clone CDR3 amino acid sequences, suggesting private TCR-beta repertoires in all groups.

5'RACE with 10-nucleotide random UMIs generated the cDNA. Via MiXCR, TCRdb re-called the 5' RACE reads, giving one row per CDR3 protein. The sample has some 60,000 distinct CDR3 sequences, about 2.5% seen once. CDR3 size: 14 residues. CDR1 is PRHDT and CDR2 is FYEKMQ in the germline V gene (reference sequence). The V gene lost 4 bases and the J gene lost 6 bases, with 12 bases spanning the gap. This clonotype was seen repeatedly, ten times or more. The target antigen is unknown. This chain links TRBV13 with TRBJ2-2; weak D call: TRBD1 (5 bases). The source of this sequence is a man aged 50-59 years with multiple sclerosis. The material sequenced was PBMCs. This chain's CDR3 is CASSSITGPGELFF. The CDR3 coding sequence is TGTGCCAGCAGCTCAATCACAGGACCCGGGGAGCTGTTTTTT.